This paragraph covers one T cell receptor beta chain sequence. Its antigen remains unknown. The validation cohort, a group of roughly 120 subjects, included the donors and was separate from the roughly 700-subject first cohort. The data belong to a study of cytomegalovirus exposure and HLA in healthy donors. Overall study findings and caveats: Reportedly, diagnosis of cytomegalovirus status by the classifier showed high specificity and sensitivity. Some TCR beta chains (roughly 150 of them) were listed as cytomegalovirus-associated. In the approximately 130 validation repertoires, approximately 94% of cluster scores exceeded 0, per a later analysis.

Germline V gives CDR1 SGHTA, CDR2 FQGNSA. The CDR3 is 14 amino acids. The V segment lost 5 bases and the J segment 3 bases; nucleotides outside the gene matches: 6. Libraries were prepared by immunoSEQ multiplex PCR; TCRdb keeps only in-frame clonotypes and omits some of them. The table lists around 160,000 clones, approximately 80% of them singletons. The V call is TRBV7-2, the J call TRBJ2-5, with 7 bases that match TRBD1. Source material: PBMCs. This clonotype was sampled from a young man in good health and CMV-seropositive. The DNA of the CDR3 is TGTGCCAGCAGCCCACCGACAGGGAAAGAGACCCAGTACTTC. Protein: CASSPPTGKETQYF.